These 10 T cell receptor beta chains came from one sample sequenced in a study of prognosis after radiotherapy for stage I lung cancer. Multiplex PCR, run in two rounds, amplified TCR beta CDR3 from genomic DNA. First-round PCR used primers specific to each TRBV and TRBJ gene. TCRdb redid the calling of the multiplex PCR reads with MiXCR, one entry per CDR3 protein. The sample includes 13,000 to 15,000 distinct CDR3 sequences, 25% to 35% of them seen just once. The specimen was PBMCs, collected before or after stereotactic body radiation therapy (not recorded which). Source of these receptors: a donor older than 45 with non-small cell lung cancer.

Sample share makes this clonotype medium-sized. This chain links TRBV7-3 with TRBJ2-7; possible D gene TRBD2, 6 bases. V lost 5 bases to trimming and J lost 4 bases, with 15 bases between them. Germline loops: CDR1 SGHTA, CDR2 FQGTGA. This CDR3 comprises 14 residues. CDR3 protein: CASSASGTGYEQYF. The CDR3 DNA sequence: TGTGCCAGCAGCGCCTCCGGGACTGGATACGAGCAGTACTTC.

As for this clonotype: An end of the junction differs from the germline gene, which may be a read error. The chain joins TRBV5-4 to TRBJ2-1; D may correspond to TRBD1 or TRBD2 (5 bases each). This CDR3 has 15 amino acids. Per the germline V gene, CDR1 is SGHNT and CDR2 is YYREEE (reference sequence). As DNA, the CDR3 is TGTGTCAGCAGCTCGCCCGGGACGGGATACAATGAGCAGTTCTTC. Its protein product is CVSSSPGTGYNEQFF.

This clonotype was recorded at least ten times. The chain combines TRBV4-1 with TRBJ2-3; 10 nucleotides align to TRBD2. The CDR3 is 16 residues long. The V and J ends lost 2 bases and 6 bases, in that order; junction bases with no gene match: 8. CDR1 MGHRA and CDR2 YSYEKL come from the germline V gene. CDR3 DNA sequence: TGCGCCAGCAGCCAAACTCAGCGGGGGGGAGTGGATACGCAGTATTTT. Translation: CASSQTQRGGVDTQYF.

This clonotype came up many times. V usage is TRBV5-4 and J usage is TRBJ2-5; TRBD1 matches at 8 bases. The ends lost 6 bases at V and 5 bases at J; junction bases unmatched: 3. Germline assignment: CDR1 SGHNT and CDR2 YYREEE (reference sequence). This CDR3 spans 12 amino acids. CDR3: CASIGDRETQYF. The CDR3 DNA reads as TGTGCCAGCATCGGGGACAGGGAGACCCAGTACTTC.

This clonotype was picked up many times. A much larger clonotype is one base distant, so this may be a read error. The V gene is TRBV20-1, the J gene TRBJ2-2; 13 bases are a match to TRBD2. Germline CDR1 reads DFQATT; CDR2 reads SNEGSKA (reference sequence). The CDR3 consists of 14 residues. In DNA form, the CDR3 reads TGCAATGCTCCCGGGACTAGCGGGATAGGGGAGCTGTTTTTT. Translating gives CNAPGTSGIGELFF.

The genes are TRBV2 and TRBJ1-2; D not resolved. Germline V gives CDR1 SNHLY, CDR2 FYNNEI. Trimming cost V 0 bases and J 8 bases, with 13 bases left between them. The CDR3 has 14 residues. CDR3 nucleotides: TGTGCCAGCAGTGAAGCGGCAAGCAGCATCGGCTACACCTTC. Protein product: CASSEAASSIGYTF.

As concerns this clonotype: The germline gene is not matched at one end of the junction; a read error may be the cause. The V call is TRBV3-1, the J call TRBJ1-5; D remains unclear. This CDR3 comprises 13 residues. Germline lookup yields CDR1 LGHDT and CDR2 YNNKEL (reference sequence). CDR3 nucleotide sequence: TGTACCAGCAGCCTGACCATAGGCCAGCCCCAGCATTTT. Translating it yields CTSSLTIGQPQHF. The whole variable domain, remainder taken from reference TRBV3-1 and TRBJ1-5, is DTAVSQTPKYLVTQMGNDKSIKCEQNLGHDTMYWYKQDSKKFLKIMFSYNNKELIINETVPNRFSPKSPDKAHLNLHINSLELGDSAVYFCTSSLTIGQPQHFGDGTRLSIL.

This clonotype was found many times. The chain carries TRBV4-2 and TRBJ2-1; D is ambiguous. The germline CDR1 and CDR2 sequences are LGHNA and YNFKEQ. V lost 1 base and J lost 9, with 19 bases in between. The CDR3 is 16 residues long. CDR3 DNA: TGTGCCAGCAGCCAAGTTTCTCGCGCCATTTCGGTTGAGCAGTTCTTC. This encodes CASSQVSRAISVEQFF.

This clonotype was seen a handful of times. The V and J genes are TRBV4-1 and TRBJ2-5; 8 bases match TRBD2. The CDR3 runs to 16 residues. V gave up 1 base and J gave up 4 bases; unmatched junction bases: 8. Germline V lookup: CDR1 MGHRA, CDR2 YSYEKL. CDR3: CASSQASGSRVETQYF. The CDR3 nucleotides are TGCGCCAGCAGCCAAGCGAGCGGGAGTAGAGTAGAGACCCAGTACTTC.

Many counts were recorded for this clonotype. This sequence joins TRBV5-1 and TRBJ2-3; either TRBD1 or TRBD2 may fit D (5 bases each). Trimming shortened V by 4 bases and J by 4 bases, and 16 bases separated the two germline ends. This CDR3 region has 15 residues. Germline CDR1 SGHRS, CDR2 YFSETQ. DNA of the CDR3: TGCGCCAGCAGCATACGGAGTGGGGGTGCAGATACGCAGTATTTT. Protein: CASSIRSGGADTQYF.